A single sample is the source of the 14 T cell receptor beta chains below, sequenced in a study of blood T cell repertoires in COVID-19. Sequenced by immunoSEQ multiplex PCR; TCRdb stores in-frame clones only, minus some. The sample includes 180,000 or so clones, 80% to 90% of them seen just once. Sequencing was done on a sample of peripheral blood. These receptors all stem from a man in his sixties with acute or convalescent COVID-19.

The rearrangement uses TRBV10-3 and TRBJ1-5; D is uncertain. The CDR3 spans 13 residues. Trimming shortened V by 3 bases and J by 5 bases, and 8 bases separated the two germline ends. CDR1 ENHRY and CDR2 SYGVKD come from the germline V gene. This CDR3 is CAISEREDQPQHF. The CDR3 region has the DNA TGTGCCATCAGTGAAAGAGAGGATCAGCCCCAGCATTTT.

Regarding this clone: In this CDR3 the conserved last residue, phenylalanine or tryptophan, is missing, so a read error is likely. Because the CDR3's place on the DNA is in doubt, the DNA is left out and the CDR3 is given as listed by TCRdb. The rearrangement links TRBV20-1 to TRBJ1-2; TRBD1, as called in the table, went unchecked against the DNA. The CDR3 contains 8 residues when both ends are counted. Germline-derived CDR1 and CDR2 are DFQATT and SNEGSKA (reference sequence). CDR3 amino acids: CSAEIQGN.

The rearrangement uses TRBV6-1 and TRBJ1-5; possibly TRBD1 for D (5 bases). Germline assignment: CDR1 MNHNS and CDR2 SASEGT. V lost 3 bases to trimming and J lost 0 bases, with 9 bases between them. CDR3 length equals 15 residues. CDR3 nucleotides: TGTGCCAGCAGTGAGGGGCAGTTTAGCAATCAGCCCCAGCATTTT. Translating gives CASSEGQFSNQPQHF.

This clone was seen more than once but under ten times. The chain carries TRBV7-9 and TRBJ2-7; D ambiguous. With 8 bases removed from V and 6 bases from J, the gap between germline ends came to 23 bases. This CDR3 has 15 residues. Germline V gene sequence: CDR1 SEHNR, CDR2 FQNEAQ (reference sequence). The CDR3 sequence: CASSYFWALPSEQYF. CDR3 nucleotide sequence: TGTGCCAGCTCCTATTTTTGGGCCCTCCCCAGCGAGCAGTACTTC.

The gene calls are TRBV28 and TRBJ1-3; D perhaps matches TRBD1 (6 bases). V was shortened by 6 bases and J by 4 bases, with 16 bases between the two germline ends. Germline-derived CDR1 and CDR2 are MDHEN and SYDVKM. This CDR3 is built from 15 residues. CDR3 DNA: TGTGCCAGCAGCCTACAGGGTTCCTCCGGAAACACCATATATTTT. As protein: CASSLQGSSGNTIYF.

This clone was observed a few times. The CDR3 spells CASSAIPGLRTDTQYF. CDR3 sequence (DNA): TGTGCCAGCAGTGCAATACCGGGACTGCGCACAGATACGCAGTATTTT. The chain carries TRBV2 and TRBJ2-3; D may be TRBD2 (6 bases). Germline V lookup: CDR1 SNHLY, CDR2 FYNNEI. CDR3 length: 16 residues. The ends were cut back, 4 bases at V and 1 base at J, with 15 bases in the middle.

This chain joins TRBV4-1 and TRBJ2-1; 10 nucleotides line up with TRBD2. CDR3 length: 15 residues. V lost 4 bases to trimming and J lost 4 bases; unmatched junction nucleotides: 4. Looked up from germline, CDR1 is MGHRA and CDR2 is YSYEKL. CDR3 DNA sequence: TGCGCCAGCAGCCCGGGACTAGCGAGGTACAATGAGCAGTTCTTC. Its translation: CASSPGLARYNEQFF.

The DNA of the CDR3 is TGTGCCAGCAGTTTACAGGGGACCGGGATTCAGTACTTC. This codes for CASSLQGTGIQYF. The chain joins TRBV28 to TRBJ2-4, with a possible D match to TRBD1 (6 bases). Between the trimmed V and J ends, which lost 2 bases and 10 bases, there was a span of 12 bases. Germline CDR1 MDHEN, CDR2 SYDVKM. The CDR3 has 13 residues.

The table lists this clone with a count of one. CDR3 sequence: CASSSRTGDTEAFF. The CDR3 nucleotides are TGTGCCAGCAGCTCACGGACAGGGGACACTGAAGCTTTCTTT. The chain is built from TRBV11-2 and TRBJ1-1; 9 nucleotides agree with TRBD1. Germline CDR1 is SGHAT and CDR2 is FQNNGV. This CDR3 comprises 14 residues. The trim removed 4 bases at V and 3 bases at J, leaving 3 bases unmatched.

The V gene is TRBV24-1, the J gene TRBJ2-7, with unresolved D. Trimming cost V 4 bases and J 2 bases, with 2 bases left between them. Germline loops: CDR1 KGHDR, CDR2 SFDVKD. This CDR3 has 11 residues. Here the CDR3 reads CATSDTYEQYF. DNA of the CDR3: TGTGCCACCAGTGACACCTACGAGCAGTACTTC.

The chain links TRBV6-1 to TRBJ2-7; D is possibly TRBD2 (7 bases). Germline V gene data show CDR1 as MNHNS and CDR2 as SASEGT. The CDR3 sequence is 14 residues long. V lost 3 bases, J lost 6 bases, and 15 bases lay in between. In DNA, the CDR3 is TGTGCCAGCAGTGAGGTGGGGGGGCTCAGCGAGCAGTACTTC. Translation: CASSEVGGLSEQYF.

The rearrangement uses TRBV24-1 and TRBJ2-6; 7 nucleotides match TRBD1. This CDR3 is built from 18 residues. CDR1 is KGHDR and CDR2 is SFDVKD in the germline V gene. The junction had 9 bases not matched to a gene; V was cut back by 5 bases and J by 0 bases. The CDR3 region has the DNA TGTGCCACCAGTGGCAGACAGGGTCTAAGCTCTGGGGCCAACGTCCTGACTTTC. Protein sequence: CATSGRQGLSSGANVLTF.

The chain joins TRBV27 to TRBJ2-7; 10 positions agree with TRBD2. Germline lookup yields CDR1 MNHEY and CDR2 SMNVEV (reference sequence). The ends lost 2 bases at V and 2 bases at J; junction bases unmatched: 9. CDR3 size: 17 residues. The CDR3 is CASSLRASGRGAYEQYF. The CDR3 DNA is TGTGCCAGCAGTTTACGGGCTAGCGGGAGAGGCGCCTACGAGCAGTACTTC.

The genes are TRBV7-9 and TRBJ2-7; 10 bases agree with TRBD2. After removal of 1 base from V and 0 bases from J, the junction contained 3 bases not matched to a gene. This CDR3 contains 16 residues. Germline CDR1 reads SEHNR; CDR2 reads FQNEAQ (reference sequence). The DNA of the CDR3 is TGTGCCAGCAGCTTAGAACTAGCGGGGAGCTCCTACGAGCAGTACTTC. As protein: CASSLELAGSSYEQYF.